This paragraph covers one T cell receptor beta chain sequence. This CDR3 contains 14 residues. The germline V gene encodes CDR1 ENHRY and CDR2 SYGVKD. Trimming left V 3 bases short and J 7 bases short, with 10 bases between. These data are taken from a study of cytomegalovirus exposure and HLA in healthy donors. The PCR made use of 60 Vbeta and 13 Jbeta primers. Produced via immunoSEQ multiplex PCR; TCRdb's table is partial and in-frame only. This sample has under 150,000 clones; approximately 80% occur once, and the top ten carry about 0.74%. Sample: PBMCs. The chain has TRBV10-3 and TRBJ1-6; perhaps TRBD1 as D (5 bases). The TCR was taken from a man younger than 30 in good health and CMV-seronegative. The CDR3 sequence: CAISEAGWNSPLHF. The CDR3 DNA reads TGTGCCATCAGTGAAGCAGGGTGGAATTCACCCCTCCACTTT.